Detailed here is one T cell receptor (beta chain). As yet, its antigen is unknown. These data are taken from a study of cytomegalovirus exposure and HLA in healthy donors. Study-wide points: Overall, around 160 TCR beta chains were annotated as cytomegalovirus-associated. Cytomegalovirus status was reportedly diagnosed by the classifier with high specificity and sensitivity.

This CDR3 has 16 amino acids. With V trimmed by 3 bases and J by 8 bases, 11 bases remained unmatched. From germline, CDR1 is SGHKS and CDR2 YYEKEE (reference sequence). Measured with immunoSEQ multiplex PCR; TCRdb has only the in-frame clones, and not every one. Of some 240,000 clones listed, roughly 83% were seen once; the top ten hold 4.5% to 6%. The sequencing input was PBMCs. This receptor was taken from a woman aged 18-30 years in good health and CMV-seronegative. The rearrangement joins TRBV5-5 to TRBJ1-2, with 12 bases that match TRBD1. The CDR3 loop is CASSSTGTGGRWGYTF. As DNA, the CDR3 is TGTGCCAGCAGCTCCACCGGGACAGGGGGCCGGTGGGGCTACACCTTC.